This TCR beta chain was sequenced for a study of long-term antiretroviral therapy in people with HIV. For the study at large: Specimens dating back about a decade before the 2015 immediate-ART recommendation are the oldest included. General study findings and limits: Blood specimens, gathered between about 2004 and 2018, were possibly obtained under older ART regimens.

This CDR3 region has 14 residues. Trimming took off 5 bases at V and 2 bases at J, with 12 bases between the two ends. Germline CDR1 SGHAT, CDR2 FQNNGV. In regard to this clone: The target antigen is unknown.

The immunoSEQ assay was v3.0, run at survey level. Assay: immunoSEQ multiplex PCR; the TCRdb copy retains only in-frame clones and omits some. Counted here are about 25,000 clones, around 81% occurring once; the ten biggest clones make up approximately 15%. The gene calls are TRBV11-2 and TRBJ2-5; D possibly matches TRBD1 or TRBD2 (5 bases each). The sequence derives from a woman aged 18-29 years with HIV. The sequenced sample was unsorted PBMCs, obtained at the start of antiretroviral therapy, before treatment. The CDR3 DNA sequence: TGTGCCAGCAGCCTTGGGGGAGTACAAGAGACCCAGTACTTC. It translates to CASSLGGVQETQYF.